A selection of T cell receptor beta chains follows, all from one sample in a study of OX40 agonist ivuxolimab in advanced cancers. TCRdb's table, derived via immunoSEQ multiplex PCR, lists solely in-frame clones and lacks some. The sample has around 33,000 clones; roughly 87% are singletons. Here the sequenced sample was CD4+ or CD8+ T cells sorted from blood, taken in a trial of the OX40 agonist ivuxolimab. The source is an adult with an advanced solid tumor such as melanoma, head and neck, liver or kidney cancer. CDR3s include the opening cysteine and the closing phenylalanine or tryptophan. The D gene is left open where the match is weak. Expanded clones get a size class; other rows say once, few or many, or leave the size out.

D gene: .
V gene: TRBV7-6
clone size: .
J gene: TRBJ1-4
CDR3 DNA: TGTGCCAGCAGCTTAGTTCGGTCAGATAATGAAAAACTGTTTTTT
CDR3 protein: CASSLVRSDNEKLFF

D gene: .
V gene: TRBV19
clone size: once
J gene: TRBJ2-1
CDR3 DNA: TGTGCCAGTAGTATTCTTGGGCGTGAGCAGTTCTTC
CDR3 protein: CASSILGREQFF

D gene: .
V gene: TRBV11-3
clone size: .
J gene: TRBJ2-3
CDR3 DNA: TGTGCCAGCAGCTTACAGGGGCGCACAGATACGCAGTATTTT
CDR3 protein: CASSLQGRTDTQYF

D gene: TRBD1
V gene: TRBV5-6
clone size: .
J gene: TRBJ1-3
CDR3 DNA: TGTGCCAGCAGCTTGTGGGGGGACAGGGGAAGTGGAAACACCATATATTTT
CDR3 protein: CASSLWGDRGSGNTIYF

D gene: TRBD2
V gene: TRBV7-2
clone size: .
J gene: TRBJ2-5
CDR3 DNA: TGTGCCAGCAGCTCACAAGCTAGCGGGCAAGAGACCCAGTACTTC
CDR3 protein: CASSSQASGQETQYF

D gene: .
V gene: TRBV9
clone size: .
J gene: TRBJ1-3
CDR3 DNA: TGTGCCAGCAGCGAGGGGGCTGGAAACACCATATATTTT
CDR3 protein: CASSEGAGNTIYF

D gene: .
V gene: TRBV6-6
clone size: .
J gene: TRBJ2-7
CDR3 DNA: TGTGCCAGCAGTTCCCGAAGGGGCGAGCAGTACTTC
CDR3 protein: CASSSRRGEQYF

D gene: .
V gene: TRBV27
clone size: .
J gene: TRBJ2-1
CDR3 DNA: TGTGCCAGCAGTTTATGGCAGGACACGAGTAATGAGCAGTTCTTC
CDR3 protein: CASSLWQDTSNEQFF

D gene: TRBD2
V gene: TRBV4-3
clone size: .
J gene: TRBJ2-5
CDR3 DNA: TGCGCCAGCAGCCAAATGACTAGCGGGAGGGGAGAGACCCAGTACTTC
CDR3 protein: CASSQMTSGRGETQYF

D gene: .
V gene: TRBV7-9
clone size: .
J gene: TRBJ1-3
CDR3 DNA: TGTGCCAGCATGAGCGGAAGCTCTGGAAACACCATATATTTT
CDR3 protein: CASMSGSSGNTIYF

D gene: TRBD1
V gene: TRBV7-3
clone size: .
J gene: TRBJ2-5
CDR3 DNA: TGTGCCAGCAGCCAAATAGGACAGGCGTTTCAAGAGACCCAGTACTTC
CDR3 protein: CASSQIGQAFQETQYF

D gene: .
V gene: TRBV27
clone size: .
J gene: TRBJ2-7
CDR3 DNA: TGTGCCAGCAGTTCGGCGGGGCCGTACTACGAGCAGTACTTC
CDR3 protein: CASSSAGPYYEQYF

D gene: TRBD2
V gene: TRBV30
clone size: .
J gene: TRBJ2-7
CDR3 DNA: TGTGCCTGGAGTGTACTCTCAGGGAGACTAGCGGGTCAGTCCGAGCAGTACTTC
CDR3 protein: CAWSVLSGRLAGQSEQYF

D gene: .
V gene: TRBV4-3
clone size: .
J gene: TRBJ2-5
CDR3 DNA: TGCGCCAGCAGCCCCTCGTTTCTGGGACAAGAGACCCAGTACTTC
CDR3 protein: CASSPSFLGQETQYF

D gene: .
V gene: TRBV11-3
clone size: .
J gene: TRBJ1-1
CDR3 DNA: TGTGCCAGCAGCAGAGCGACAGGTCACACTGAAGCTTTCTTT
CDR3 protein: CASSRATGHTEAFF

D gene: TRBD1
V gene: TRBV30
clone size: .
J gene: TRBJ1-2
CDR3 DNA: TGTGCCTGGTCCCACCGGGACAGGGACCCCTCGGGCTACACCTTC
CDR3 protein: CAWSHRDRDPSGYTF

D gene: TRBD2
V gene: TRBV5-1
clone size: .
J gene: TRBJ2-3
CDR3 DNA: TGCGCCAGCAGCACCGGGAGGGTTAGCGCAGATACGCAGTATTTT
CDR3 protein: CASSTGRVSADTQYF

D gene: TRBD2
V gene: TRBV7-3
clone size: .
J gene: TRBJ2-1
CDR3 DNA: TGTGCCAGCAGCTTAGTGGGCGGGAGCAATGAGCAGTTCTTC
CDR3 protein: CASSLVGGSNEQFF

D gene: TRBD1
V gene: TRBV2
clone size: once
J gene: TRBJ2-5
CDR3 DNA: TGTGCCAGCGGGCGACAGGGGACGCAAGAGACCCAGTACTTC
CDR3 protein: CASGRQGTQETQYF

D gene: .
V gene: TRBV10-3
clone size: .
J gene: TRBJ1-1
CDR3 DNA: TGTGCCATCAGTGAGTGGACCGAAGCTTTCTTT
CDR3 protein: CAISEWTEAFF

D gene: .
V gene: TRBV7-3
clone size: .
J gene: TRBJ2-3
CDR3 DNA: TGTGCCAGCAGCTTACAAGTGACAGATACGCAGTATTTT
CDR3 protein: CASSLQVTDTQYF

D gene: TRBD1
V gene: TRBV5-1
clone size: .
J gene: TRBJ1-6
CDR3 DNA: TGCGCCAGCAGCTTGGGACAGGGGTCTTCACCCCTCCACTTT
CDR3 protein: CASSLGQGSSPLHF

D gene: TRBD2
V gene: TRBV7-3
clone size: few
J gene: TRBJ2-4
CDR3 DNA: TGTGCCAGCAGCCAAGAAGGCGGGAGGGCCAAAAACATTCAGTACTTC
CDR3 protein: CASSQEGGRAKNIQYF

D gene: TRBD1
V gene: TRBV13
clone size: .
J gene: TRBJ1-2
CDR3 DNA: TGTGCCAGCAGCTTAATCGTTGGCAGGGGGCAGTTGGGCTACACCTTC
CDR3 protein: CASSLIVGRGQLGYTF

D gene: TRBD1
V gene: TRBV4-3
clone size: few
J gene: TRBJ1-1
CDR3 DNA: TGCGCCAGCAGCCCAGGGGGGACTGAAGCTTTCTTT
CDR3 protein: CASSPGGTEAFF

D gene: .
V gene: TRBV6-1
clone size: .
J gene: TRBJ1-4
CDR3 DNA: TGTGCCACCAGGTCGGGGGGGAGTACGGAAAAACTGTTTTTT
CDR3 protein: CATRSGGSTEKLFF

D gene: TRBD2
V gene: TRBV5-1
clone size: .
J gene: TRBJ2-5
CDR3 DNA: TGCGCCAGCTCTATAGCGGGAGAAGAGACCCAGTACTTC
CDR3 protein: CASSIAGEETQYF

D gene: .
V gene: TRBV6-1
clone size: .
J gene: TRBJ1-2
CDR3 DNA: TGTGCCAGCAGGAGGGACACCCGACTCTATGGCTACACCTTC
CDR3 protein: CASRRDTRLYGYTF

D gene: .
V gene: TRBV9
clone size: .
J gene: TRBJ2-3
CDR3 DNA: TGTGCCAGCAGCGGGCGGGACTCCGAGCGAGATACGCAGTATTTT
CDR3 protein: CASSGRDSERDTQYF

D gene: .
V gene: TRBV4-3
clone size: few
J gene: TRBJ2-7
CDR3 DNA: TGCGCCAGCAGCCCGGAGTCGGATCCCCGGGTTGAGCAGTACTTC
CDR3 protein: CASSPESDPRVEQYF

D gene: .
V gene: TRBV29-1
clone size: .
J gene: TRBJ2-3
CDR3 DNA: TGCAGCGCCGGGACTTTCACAGATACGCAGTATTTT
CDR3 protein: CSAGTFTDTQYF

D gene: .
V gene: TRBV7-2
clone size: .
J gene: TRBJ2-7
CDR3 DNA: TGTGCCAGCAGCTTTTCTTACGAGCAGTACTTC
CDR3 protein: CASSFSYEQYF

D gene: TRBD1
V gene: TRBV4-3
clone size: .
J gene: TRBJ1-4
CDR3 DNA: TGCGCCAGCAGCCAGGTCCGGGACAGCCCCGAGAAACTGTTTTTT
CDR3 protein: CASSQVRDSPEKLFF

D gene: .
V gene: TRBV21-1
clone size: .
J gene: TRBJ2-7
CDR3 DNA: TGTGCCAGCAGCAAAGCCCTTAGCGGGAGTGGTTACGAGCAGTACTTC
CDR3 protein: CASSKALSGSGYEQYF

D gene: .
V gene: TRBV19
clone size: .
J gene: TRBJ2-7
CDR3 DNA: TGTGCCAGTAGTATTTTAAGGCAGGGGGGGTCCTACGAGCAGTACTTC
CDR3 protein: CASSILRQGGSYEQYF

D gene: .
V gene: TRBV7-2
clone size: .
J gene: TRBJ1-6
CDR3 DNA: TGTGCCAGCAGCTTAGACGGGGACTCACCCCTCCACTTT
CDR3 protein: CASSLDGDSPLHF